Listed below are T cell receptor beta chains from one sample, sequenced in a study of shared clonotypes between healthy human individuals. Here immunoSEQ multiplex PCR was the method, and the copy in TCRdb shows in-frame clones only, minus some. Among some 1,900,000 clones listed, about 94% were seen once. The specimen sequenced was naive CD8+ T cells sorted from blood. These receptors all come from a man between 18 and 35 years old in good health. The CDR3 runs from the conserved cysteine through the conserved F or W. Each record gives: clone size, D gene, J gene, V gene, CDR3 protein, CDR3 DNA. The D gene is left open where the match is weak. The listing skips clone size in some rows; elsewhere it reads once, few, many or a size class.

>.|.|TRBJ2-1|TRBV7-9
CASSLAKNEQFF
TGTGCCAGCAGCTTAGCCAAGAATGAGCAGTTCTTC
>.|TRBD1|TRBJ2-7|TRBV2
CASQRDSYEQYF
TGTGCCAGCCAAAGGGACAGCTACGAGCAGTACTTC
>.|.|TRBJ2-2|TRBV4-3
CASSPSEGTGELFF
TGCGCCAGCAGCCCTAGCGAGGGCACCGGGGAGCTGTTTTTT
>.|.|TRBJ1-2|TRBV6-5
CASSEDSDYGYTF
TGTGCCAGCAGTGAGGACAGCGACTATGGCTACACCTTC
>.|TRBD1|TRBJ2-7|TRBV6-1
CASSVNRGLDYEQYF
TGTGCCAGCAGTGTAAACAGGGGCCTGGACTACGAGCAGTACTTC
>.|.|TRBJ1-1|TRBV14
CASSQGVIRGVVTEAFF
TGTGCCAGCAGTCAAGGGGTCATTCGAGGGGTGGTCACTGAAGCTTTCTTT
>.|.|TRBJ1-1|TRBV6-4
CASSETGLGFTEAFF
TGTGCCAGCAGTGAGACGGGACTTGGGTTCACTGAAGCTTTCTTT
>.|.|TRBJ2-7|TRBV6-1
CASSEWGASIYEQYF
TGTGCCAGCAGTGAGTGGGGGGCCTCGATCTACGAGCAGTACTTC
>.|.|TRBJ1-1|TRBV15
CATSRDVMNTEAFF
TGTGCCACCAGCAGAGATGTGATGAACACTGAAGCTTTCTTT
>.|.|TRBJ2-1|TRBV10-1
CASSGGAYNEQFF
TGCGCCAGCAGTGGGGGTGCCTACAATGAGCAGTTCTTC
>.|.|TRBJ2-7|TRBV14
CASSQTTYEQYF
TGTGCCAGCAGCCAGACTACCTACGAGCAGTACTTC
>.|.|TRBJ2-7|TRBV7-6
CASSLASAYEQYF
TGTGCCAGCAGCCTCGCGTCGGCCTACGAGCAGTACTTC
>.|.|TRBJ2-5|TRBV9
CASSVEGGVVWETQYF
TGTGCCAGCAGCGTGGAAGGAGGTGTAGTGTGGGAGACCCAGTACTTC
>.|TRBD1|TRBJ1-1|TRBV27
CASSITNGQGAEAFF
TGTGCCAGCAGCATTACCAATGGACAGGGGGCTGAAGCTTTCTTT
>.|TRBD2|TRBJ2-7|TRBV5-4
CASSGGDEQYF
TGTGCCAGCAGCGGGGGGGACGAGCAGTACTTC
>.|TRBD1|TRBJ2-3|TRBV10-3
CAISGGDSGDRGTDTQYF
TGTGCCATCAGTGGAGGTGATTCCGGGGACAGGGGAACAGATACGCAGTATTTT
>.|.|TRBJ2-1|TRBV11-3
CASSLDPNREGDHEQFF
TGTGCCAGCAGCTTAGATCCCAACAGGGAGGGGGACCATGAGCAGTTCTTC
>.|.|TRBJ1-2|TRBV9
CASSPRLFIADNYGYTF
TGTGCCAGCAGCCCGAGACTTTTCATAGCAGATAACTATGGCTACACCTTC
>.|.|TRBJ1-2|TRBV6-5
CASSYSSRGTRYGYTF
TGTGCCAGCAGTTACTCGAGTCGGGGGACTAGATATGGCTACACCTTC
>.|TRBD1|TRBJ1-2|TRBV7-9
CASSKDRGGYTF
TGTGCCAGCAGCAAGGACAGGGGTGGCTACACCTTC
>.|.|TRBJ2-5|TRBV30
CASSAPETQYF
TGTGCCTCTAGCGCTCCGGAGACCCAGTACTTC
>.|TRBD1|TRBJ1-1|TRBV4-3
CASSQEGQGYTEAFF
TGCGCCAGCAGCCAAGAGGGACAGGGTTACACTGAAGCTTTCTTT
>.|TRBD1|TRBJ2-7|TRBV2
CASREGTGDFYEQYF
TGTGCCAGCAGAGAAGGGACAGGGGATTTCTACGAGCAGTACTTC
>.|TRBD2|TRBJ2-3|TRBV7-9
CASSLALARDTQYF
TGTGCCAGCAGCTTAGCACTAGCGCGGGATACGCAGTATTTT
>.|TRBD2|TRBJ2-7|TRBV5-4
CASSLVGTSGRAAYEQYF
TGTGCCAGCAGCTTGGTGGGGACTAGCGGGAGGGCCGCCTACGAGCAGTACTTC
>.|.|TRBJ2-3|TRBV13
CASSALVSTDTQYF
TGTGCCAGCAGCGCCCTGGTGAGCACAGATACGCAGTATTTT
>.|.|TRBJ2-5|TRBV10-3
CAISQGKGTGETQYF
TGTGCCATCAGTCAGGGGAAGGGGACCGGAGAGACCCAGTACTTC
>.|TRBD1|TRBJ2-7|TRBV6-6
CASRPDRAYEQYF
TGTGCCAGCAGACCAGACAGGGCCTACGAGCAGTACTTC
>.|TRBD1|TRBJ2-7|TRBV30
CAWSVGQGAWEQYF
TGTGCCTGGAGTGTAGGACAGGGGGCGTGGGAGCAGTACTTC
>few|TRBD1|TRBJ1-4|TRBV7-3
CASSPGTGAEKLFF
TGTGCCAGCAGTCCTGGGACAGGGGCTGAAAAACTGTTTTTT
>.|.|TRBJ1-1|TRBV6-6
CASSYSTDMAFF
TGTGCCAGCAGTTACTCTACTGATATGGCTTTCTTT
>.|.|TRBJ2-7|TRBV14
CASSHDRTLGYEQYF
TGTGCCAGCAGCCATGACAGGACTTTGGGCTACGAGCAGTACTTC
>.|.|TRBJ2-5|TRBV9
CASSVEPDVTQYF
TGTGCCAGCAGCGTAGAGCCCGACGTTACCCAGTACTTC
>.|.|TRBJ1-1|TRBV15
CATSRVGAGTEAFF
TGTGCCACCAGCAGAGTGGGCGCGGGCACTGAAGCTTTCTTT
>.|TRBD2|TRBJ2-7|TRBV27
CASRVAGTNSYEQYF
TGTGCCAGCAGAGTAGCGGGGACAAACTCCTACGAGCAGTACTTC
>.|TRBD1|TRBJ2-7|TRBV10-1
CASSESPVGTGYEQYF
TGCGCCAGCAGTGAGTCTCCCGTCGGGACAGGGTACGAGCAGTACTTC
>few|.|TRBJ1-3|TRBV30
CAWSPDSGNTIYF
TGTGCCTGGAGTCCAGACTCTGGAAACACCATATATTTT
>.|.|TRBJ2-7|TRBV11-2
CASSLRRSDPYEQYF
TGTGCCAGCAGCTTAAGGAGGTCAGATCCCTACGAGCAGTACTTC
>.|TRBD2|TRBJ2-1|TRBV7-2
CASSLVVAGGTYYNEQFF
TGTGCCAGCAGCTTAGTAGTAGCGGGGGGGACTTATTACAATGAGCAGTTCTTC
>once|.|TRBJ2-1|TRBV18
CASDASFGEQFF
TGTGCCAGCGATGCTAGCTTCGGTGAGCAGTTCTTC
>.|TRBD1|TRBJ2-7|TRBV9
CASSTGTGDYEQYF
TGTGCCAGCAGCACCGGGACAGGGGACTACGAGCAGTACTTC
>.|.|TRBJ2-3|TRBV20-1
CSATTDTQYF
TGCAGTGCGACAACGGATACGCAGTATTTT
>.|.|TRBJ2-7|TRBV6-5
CASSSPGATYEQYF
TGTGCCAGCAGCTCCCCGGGAGCTACCTACGAGCAGTACTTC
>.|TRBD1|TRBJ2-7|TRBV30
CAWGGQGLFYEQYF
TGTGCCTGGGGTGGACAGGGATTGTTCTACGAGCAGTACTTC
>.|TRBD1|TRBJ2-3|TRBV2
CASSGQGMVSDTQYF
TGTGCCAGCAGTGGACAGGGGATGGTGTCAGATACGCAGTATTTT